This entry lists 3 T cell receptor beta chains sequenced from one sample in a study of post-analysis software for immune sequencing data. Points from the study as a whole: TRBV segments more frequent in patients than in controls numbered several and included TRBV5-6, TRBV5-1 and TRBV20-1.

Their antigen targets remain unknown. The library was made from cDNA and included unique molecular identifiers. TCRdb reprocessed the PCR reads with MiXCR, giving one entry per CDR3 protein. The sample shows 700,000 to 800,000 distinct CDR3 sequences, roughly 30% of them seen only once. The sample consisted of blood. The receptor source for this set is a girl aged 10 to 17 with multiple sclerosis.

The chain has TRBV6-2 or TRBV6-3 and TRBJ2-5; D not resolved. This CDR3 has 11 amino acids. Germline V CDR1 and CDR2: MNHEY, SVGEGT. Trimming took off 2 bases at V and 8 bases at J, with 6 bases between the two ends. Here the CDR3 reads CASSYGLTQYF. The CDR3 DNA is TGTGCCAGCAGTTACGGGTTAACCCAGTACTTC.

For this clonotype: One base away lies a much larger clone, so this may be a sequencing read error. The chain joins TRBV29-1 to TRBJ2-1; TRBD1 aligns across 8 bases. CDR3 length equals 15 residues. The V gene's germline CDR1 is SQVTM and CDR2 ANQGSEA. The V gene end was trimmed by 7 bases and the J gene end by 5 bases; junction bases not matched to a gene: 13. CDR3 protein: CSAGAGGARDNEQFF. The CDR3 DNA is TGCAGCGCCGGAGCAGGGGGCGCGAGGGACAATGAGCAGTTCTTC.

The V gene is TRBV5-4, the J gene TRBJ2-1; 9 bases match TRBD2. From germline, CDR1 is SGHNT and CDR2 YYREEE (reference sequence). The CDR3 extends over 14 amino acids. Germline trimming cut 5 bases from V and 5 bases from J; bases unmatched to any gene: 5. The CDR3 sequence is CASRLTSGDNEQFF. The CDR3 region has the DNA TGTGCCAGCAGGTTGACTAGCGGTGACAATGAGCAGTTCTTC.